A single sample is the source of the 16 T cell receptor delta chains below, sequenced in a study of gamma-delta chains in newborns, infants, children. TCRdb repeated clone calling on the reads with CATT. The sample lists 6,100 or so delta-chain clones; just over 14% were seen once. The sequences come from blood, collected at baseline. Receptors were obtained from a child who was a newborn, infant or young child, either healthy, febrile or measles-vaccinated (not recorded which).

Judged by abundance, this clone is medium-sized. The chain is built from TRDV1 and TRDJ1, with a possible D match to TRDD3 (5 bases). CDR1 TSWWSYY and CDR2 QGS come from the germline V gene. The ends were cut back, 8 bases at V and 0 bases at J, with 22 bases in the middle. The CDR3 sequence is 17 residues long. The CDR3 bases are TGTGCTCTTCGGGCAGGTCGGGGGGCCGGGTACACCGATAAACTCATCTTT. Its translation is CALRAGRGAGYTDKLIF.

In its sample, this clone was seen a few times. The V gene is TRDV2, the J gene TRDJ3; the match to TRDD3 covers 11 bases. Looked up from germline, CDR1 is GEAIGNYY and CDR2 is EKD. V gave up 0 bases and J gave up 0 bases; unmatched junction bases: 12. CDR3 length equals 22 residues. The CDR3 region has the DNA TGTGCCTGTGACACCGGGGGGCTGGGGGATACCTCGAGCTCCTGGGACACCCGACAGATGTTTTTC. It codes for CACDTGGLGDTSSSWDTRQMFF.

As regards this clone: The identical CDR3 is also encoded by other nucleotide sequences in the sample. The chain joins TRDV2 to TRDJ1, with 7 bases identical to TRDD3. V lost 1 base and J lost 0; bases outside the gene matches: 13. Germline loops: CDR1 GEAIGNYY, CDR2 EKD. The CDR3 runs to 18 residues. In DNA, the CDR3 is TGTGCCTGTGACACAATTGGTGGATACGGCCCGTACACCGATAAACTCATCTTT. Translation gives CACDTIGGYGPYTDKLIF.

This clone was found a few times. The chain uses TRDV2 and TRDJ1; 12 nucleotides align to TRDD3. Per germline, CDR1 GEAIGNYY and CDR2 EKD. This CDR3 is built from 19 residues. J was trimmed by 0 bases and V by 3 bases; bases with no gene match: 13. Written as DNA, the CDR3 is TGTGCCTGTGACCTTATGGAGGCTGGGGGATACGCTCACACCGATAAACTCATCTTT. Amino acids: CACDLMEAGGYAHTDKLIF.

In its sample, this clone ranks as medium-sized. The sample carries other DNA sequences with the same CDR3. The V and J genes are TRDV2 and TRDJ3, with 9 bases lining up with TRDD3. This CDR3 is 19 amino acids long. The ends lost 0 bases at V and 0 bases at J; junction bases unmatched: 5. Looked up from germline, CDR1 is GEAIGNYY and CDR2 is EKD. The CDR3 nucleotides read TGTGCCTGTGACACCGTACTGGGGGACTCCTCCTGGGACACCCGACAGATGTTTTTC. Residues: CACDTVLGDSSWDTRQMFF.

Of note for this clone: TCRdb lists the protein of a much larger clone for this DNA, which differs at residue 3, so this is likely a read error; the protein given here is translated from the DNA itself. J is TRDJ1 and V is TRDV3; 12 bases fit TRDD3. The CDR3 spans 17 residues. Trimming cost V 5 bases and J 3 bases; bases outside gene matches: 16. Germline CDR1 is TVYSNPD and CDR2 is GDNSRS (reference sequence). The CDR3 DNA is TGTGCCCTTAAGTTTCCTAACTGGGGGATACAGGCCGATAAACTCATCTTT. It codes for CALKFPNWGIQADKLIF.

This clone occurred a few times. A read error is likely here: a far larger clone is one base away. Different DNA sequences within this sample yield the same CDR3. The chain combines TRDV3 with TRDJ1; D possibly corresponds to TRDD3 (10 bases). Germline-derived CDR1 and CDR2 are TVYSNPD and GDNSRS (reference sequence). Deletions cut 4 bases from V and 1 base from J, with 22 bases between. This CDR3 contains 16 residues. In DNA form, the CDR3 reads TGTGCCTACAGGCCTTCCTACTGGGGGATCACCGATAAACTCATCTTT. It codes for CAYRPSYWGITDKLIF.

This clone was seen ten or more times. The chain couples TRDV3 to TRDJ1, with a weak D call TRDD3 (5 bases). The CDR3 is made up of 18 amino acids. CDR1 is TVYSNPD and CDR2 is GDNSRS in the germline V gene (reference sequence). The ends were cut back, 2 bases at V and 0 bases at J, with 25 bases in the middle. CDR3 sequence: CAFARPIGPGPYTDKLIF. For the CDR3, the DNA is TGTGCCTTTGCGCGCCCTATCGGGCCTGGGCCGTACACCGATAAACTCATCTTT. The full variable domain, rest sourced from reference TRDV3 and TRDJ1, is CDKVTQSSPDQTVASGSEVVLLCTYDTVYSNPDLFWYRIRPDYSFQFVFYGDNSRSEGADFTQGRFSVKHILTQKAFHLVISPVRTEDSATYYCAFARPIGPGPYTDKLIFGKGTRVTVEP.

This clone was recorded a few times. This chain uses TRDV2 with TRDJ1; 7 nucleotides align to TRDD3. J lost 0 bases, V lost 1 base, and 7 bases had no gene match. Germline CDR1 reads GEAIGNYY; CDR2 reads EKD. The CDR3 sequence is 16 residues long. Here the CDR3 DNA reads TGTGCCTGTGACACACTTACTGGGGTTCACACCGATAAACTCATCTTT. Protein product: CACDTLTGVHTDKLIF.

This clone is labeled medium-sized. The J gene is TRDJ4, the V gene TRDV1, with D possibly TRDD2 on 6 matching bases. Deletions cut 6 bases from V and 4 bases from J, with 21 bases between. The germline CDR1 and CDR2 sequences are TSWWSYY and QGS. The CDR3 totals 15 residues. The CDR3 is CALGVLPVLVQPLIF. As DNA, the CDR3 is TGTGCTCTTGGTGTCCTACCCGTACTGGTTCAACCCCTGATCTTT.

This clone is termed medium-sized. The rearrangement joins TRDV2 to TRDJ1; TRDD3 agrees at 13 bases. Germline V gene data show CDR1 as GEAIGNYY and CDR2 as EKD. The V gene end was trimmed by 5 bases and the J gene end by 2 bases; junction bases not matched to a gene: 25. The CDR3 consists of 22 residues. In DNA form, the CDR3 reads TGTGCCTGTGCTCCCACCGGAGAGAGATTACTGGGGGATACGCCGGGAACCGATAAACTCATCTTT. Protein product: CACAPTGERLLGDTPGTDKLIF.

This clone is deemed medium-sized (0.01 to 0.1%). The V call is TRDV1, the J call TRDJ1; TRDD3 matches at 8 bases. CDR1 and CDR2 (germline): TSWWSYY, QGS. Germline trimming cut 0 bases from V and 2 bases from J; bases unmatched to any gene: 5. The CDR3 is 16 amino acids. CDR3 nucleotide sequence: TGTGCTCTTGGGGAACTGCCTTACTGGGGGACCGATAAACTCATCTTT. The encoded protein is CALGELPYWGTDKLIF.

Notes on this clone: A far larger clone is one base from this, pointing to a likely read error. The chain is built from TRDV2 and TRDJ1; TRDD3 might be the D (6 bases). The CDR3 has 13 amino acids. CDR1 is GEAIGNYY, CDR2 EKD, per germline. Here the CDR3 DNA reads TGTGCCTGTGACACCTGGGGGTCCGATGAACTCATCTTT. Protein product: CACDTWGSDELIF.

Remarks on this clone: Possible read error: a much larger clone is one base away. This rearrangement joins TRDV1 to TRDJ1, with 13 bases matching TRDD3. The trim removed 4 bases at V and 2 bases at J, leaving 25 bases unmatched. This CDR3 spans 23 amino acids. From germline, CDR1 is TSWWSYY and CDR2 QGS. CDR3 in amino acids: CALGGEFLLRLLLGDTPTDKLIF. CDR3 DNA: TGTGCTCTTGGGGGAGAGTTTCTTTTGCGTTTATTACTGGGGGATACGCCTACCGATAAACTCATCTTT.

This clone occurred a few times. A read error is the likely source, as a far larger clone sits one nucleotide away. Other DNA sequences in the sample encode the same CDR3. This CDR3 is CAFRGGYWAGTDKLIF. Here the CDR3 DNA reads TGCGCCTTCCGGGGGGGGTACTGGGCTGGAACCGATAAACTCATCTTT. V and J are TRDV3 and TRDJ1; D may correspond to TRDD2 or TRDD3 (6 bases each). This CDR3 is built from 16 residues. Germline V gene data show CDR1 as TVYSNPD and CDR2 as GDNSRS (reference sequence).

This clone was counted between two and nine times. V is TRDV2 and J is TRDJ1; maybe TRDD3 (8 bases). CDR1 GEAIGNYY and CDR2 EKD come from the germline V gene. The V gene lost 3 bases and the J gene lost 0 bases, with 34 bases spanning the gap. The CDR3 loop spans 22 amino acids. CDR3 DNA: TGTGCCTGTGACTCCATTTCCTACGAGGGATACGCGGGCAGTGAATACACCGATAAACTCATCTTT. It is translated as CACDSISYEGYAGSEYTDKLIF.